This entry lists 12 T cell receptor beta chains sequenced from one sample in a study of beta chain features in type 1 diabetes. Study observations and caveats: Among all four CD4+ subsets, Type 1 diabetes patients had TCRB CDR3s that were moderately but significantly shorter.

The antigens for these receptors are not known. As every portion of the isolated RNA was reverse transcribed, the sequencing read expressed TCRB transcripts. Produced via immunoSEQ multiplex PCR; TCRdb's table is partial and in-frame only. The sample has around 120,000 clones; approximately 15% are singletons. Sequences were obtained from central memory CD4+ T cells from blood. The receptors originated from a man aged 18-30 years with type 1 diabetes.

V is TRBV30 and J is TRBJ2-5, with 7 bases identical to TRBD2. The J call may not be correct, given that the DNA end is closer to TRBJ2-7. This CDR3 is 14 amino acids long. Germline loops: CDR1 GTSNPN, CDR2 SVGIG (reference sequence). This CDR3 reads CAWSILAHSYEQYF. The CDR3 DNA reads TGTGCCTGGAGTATACTAGCGCACTCGTACGAGCAGTACTTC.

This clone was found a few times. CDR3 bases: TGTGCCAGCTCACCGCGGACAGGCCCAAATCAGCCCCAGCATTTT. The encoded protein is CASSPRTGPNQPQHF. The chain employs TRBV18 and TRBJ1-5, with TRBD1 matching over 7 bases. J was trimmed by 4 bases and V by 3 bases; bases with no gene match: 6. The CDR3 loop spans 15 amino acids. Germline assignment: CDR1 KGHSH and CDR2 LQKENI.

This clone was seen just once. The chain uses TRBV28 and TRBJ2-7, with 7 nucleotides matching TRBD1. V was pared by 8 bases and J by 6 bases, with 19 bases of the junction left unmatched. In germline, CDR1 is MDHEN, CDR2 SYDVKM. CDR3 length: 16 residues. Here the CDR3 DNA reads TGTGCCAGCCTCGGTGGTGGGCAGGGGGACCGGCTCGAGCAGTACTTC. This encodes CASLGGGQGDRLEQYF.

The CDR3 sequence is CASTLRGSSYNEQFF. CDR3 in DNA: TGTGCCAGCACCCTTCGCGGGAGCTCCTACAATGAGCAGTTCTTC. The genes are TRBV7-2 and TRBJ2-1; 7 bases fit TRBD2. V trimming: 7 bases; J trimming: 0 bases; junction bases outside the gene matches: 6. This CDR3 has 15 amino acids. Germline V gene data show CDR1 as SGHTA and CDR2 as FQGNSA.

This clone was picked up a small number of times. DNA of the CDR3: TGTGCCAGCAGCCCGCCGGGGGCCACAGAGACCCAGTACTTC. Translated: CASSPPGATETQYF. The gene calls are TRBV7-3 and TRBJ2-5; the D call may be TRBD1 or TRBD2 (6 bases each). The V gene lost 5 bases and the J gene lost 4 bases, with 14 bases spanning the gap. CDR1 and CDR2 from the germline V gene are SGHTA and FQGTGA. CDR3 size: 14 residues.

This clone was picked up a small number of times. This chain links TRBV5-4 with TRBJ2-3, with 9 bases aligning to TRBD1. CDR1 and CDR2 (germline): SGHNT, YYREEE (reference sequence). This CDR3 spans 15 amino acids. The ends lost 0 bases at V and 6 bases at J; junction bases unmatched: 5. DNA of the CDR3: TGTGCCAGCAGCTTGGAGACAGGGGGTGGGGATACGCAGTATTTT. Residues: CASSLETGGGDTQYF.

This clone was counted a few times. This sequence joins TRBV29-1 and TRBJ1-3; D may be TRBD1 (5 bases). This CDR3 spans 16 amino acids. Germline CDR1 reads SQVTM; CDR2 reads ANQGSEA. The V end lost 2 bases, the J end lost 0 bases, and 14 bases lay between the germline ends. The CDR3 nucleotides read TGCAGCGTTGAATGGGGCAGCCTTGCCTCTGGAAACACCATATATTTT. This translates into CSVEWGSLASGNTIYF. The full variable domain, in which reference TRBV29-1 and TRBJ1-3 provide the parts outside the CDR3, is SAVISQKPSRDICQRGTSLTIQCQVDSQVTMMFWYRQQPGQSLTLIATANQGSEATYESGFVIDKFPISRPNLTFSTLTVSNMSPEDSSIYLCSVEWGSLASGNTIYFGEGSWLTVV.

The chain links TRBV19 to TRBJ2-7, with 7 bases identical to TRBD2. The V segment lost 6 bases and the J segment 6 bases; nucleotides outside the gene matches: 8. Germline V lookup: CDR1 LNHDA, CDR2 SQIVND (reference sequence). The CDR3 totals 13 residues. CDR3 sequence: CASSEGLISEQYF. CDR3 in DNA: TGTGCCAGTAGCGAGGGACTAATCAGCGAGCAGTACTTC.

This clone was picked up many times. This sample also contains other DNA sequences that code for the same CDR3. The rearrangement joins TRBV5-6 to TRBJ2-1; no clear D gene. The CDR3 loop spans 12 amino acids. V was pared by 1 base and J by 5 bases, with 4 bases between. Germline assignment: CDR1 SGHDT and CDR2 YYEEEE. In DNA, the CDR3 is TGTGCCAGCAGCTTGCAGGACAATGAGCAGTTCTTC. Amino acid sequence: CASSLQDNEQFF.

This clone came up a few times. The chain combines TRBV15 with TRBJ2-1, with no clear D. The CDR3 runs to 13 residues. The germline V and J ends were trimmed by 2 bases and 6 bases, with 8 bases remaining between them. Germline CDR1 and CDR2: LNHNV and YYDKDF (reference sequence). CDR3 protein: CATSRFAVNEQFF. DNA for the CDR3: TGTGCCACCAGCAGATTCGCGGTCAATGAGCAGTTCTTC.

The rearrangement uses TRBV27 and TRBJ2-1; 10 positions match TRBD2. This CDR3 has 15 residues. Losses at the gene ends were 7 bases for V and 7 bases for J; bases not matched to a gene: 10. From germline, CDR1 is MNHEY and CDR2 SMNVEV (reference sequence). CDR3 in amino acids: CASNTLAGGSNEQFF. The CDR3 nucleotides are TGTGCCAGCAATACTTTAGCGGGAGGAAGTAATGAGCAGTTCTTC.

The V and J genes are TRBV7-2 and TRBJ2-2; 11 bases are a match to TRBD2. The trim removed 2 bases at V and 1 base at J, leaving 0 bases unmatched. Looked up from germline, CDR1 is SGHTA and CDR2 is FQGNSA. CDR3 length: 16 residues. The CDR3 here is CASSLLAGGNTGELFF. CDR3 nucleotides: TGTGCCAGCAGCTTACTAGCGGGAGGGAACACCGGGGAGCTGTTTTTT.